The clone carrying this T cell receptor beta chain was recorded only once. This specimen comes from a study of blood T cell repertoires in COVID-19. Some clones are missing from TCRdb's copy, which holds only in-frame ones; the method was immunoSEQ multiplex PCR. Of about 380,000 clones listed, around 90% were seen once; the top ten hold 0.9% to 1.5%. Those who participated ranged in age from 18 to 89 years and resided in around 22 US areas. The receptor was derived from a woman aged 18-30 years who had recovered from COVID-19. Sequences were obtained from PBMCs or T cells enriched from blood (not recorded which).

This chain's CDR3 is CASSLTSTGKSSGANVLTF. DNA for the CDR3: TGTGCCAGCAGCTTAACGAGTACGGGGAAGAGCTCTGGGGCCAACGTCCTGACTTTC. The chain couples TRBV7-3 to TRBJ2-6; tentatively, D is TRBD2 (5 bases). The CDR3 length is 19 residues. V lost 0 bases to trimming and J lost 0 bases, with 15 bases between them. Germline CDR1 reads SGHTA; CDR2 reads FQGTGA.